These 10 T cell receptor beta chains were all obtained from the same sample, sequenced in a study of blood T cells in healthy people across ages. Primed by a sample-barcoded 5' primer and a J-beta primer mix, a second PCR proceeded for roughly 7 to 11 cycles. TCRdb recomputed calls from the 5' RACE reads with MiXCR, one row per CDR3 protein. In the table there are about 650,000 distinct CDR3 sequences, about 50% of which are singletons. Sequencing used blood. The source of these receptors is a woman of 80 years or more in good health.

The rearrangement uses TRBV4-1 and TRBJ2-3; 9 bases line up with TRBD2. Germline V gives CDR1 MGHRA, CDR2 YSYEKL. This CDR3 has 15 amino acids. V lost 0 bases and J lost 4; bases outside the gene matches: 2. CDR3 region: CASSQDLAGSDTQYF. The DNA of the CDR3 is TGCGCCAGCAGCCAAGATCTAGCGGGGTCAGATACGCAGTATTTT.

The rearrangement uses TRBV3-1 and TRBJ2-4; 7 bases line up with TRBD2. The DNA end is a closer match to TRBJ2-5, so the J assignment may be wrong. This CDR3 contains 16 residues. Germline values: CDR1 LGHDT, CDR2 YNNKEL (reference sequence). In DNA, the CDR3 is TGTGCCAGCAGCTCAACCTGGAGGGGCGGGGGAGAGACCCAGTACTTC. It is translated as CASSSTWRGGGETQYF.

This clonotype was picked up a small number of times. The chain combines TRBV21-1 with TRBJ2-7; TRBD2, the D gene given by the table, was not confirmed from the DNA. TRBV21-1 is recorded as a pseudogene. The CDR3 sequence is 17 residues long. The CDR3 nucleotides read TGTGCCAGCAGCAAAATTTCCCGAGGGACTCCGGCCTACGAGCAGTACTTC. Translating it yields CASSKISRGTPAYEQYF.

The J gene is TRBJ2-1, the V gene TRBV20-1; 9 nucleotides align to TRBD1. V gave up 6 bases and J gave up 4 bases; unmatched junction bases: 22. Germline-derived CDR1 and CDR2 are DFQATT and SNEGSKA (reference sequence). This CDR3 has 19 residues. The CDR3 DNA reads TGCAGTGCCGGCTCGGGACAGGGTCAATTTAGCGGGTTGTACAATGAGCAGTTCTTC. Its protein product is CSAGSGQGQFSGLYNEQFF.

This chain links TRBV3-1 with TRBJ1-2; D remains ambiguous. V was cut by 1 base and J by 6 bases, with 9 bases left in between. The CDR3 is 13 residues long. Germline V gene sequence: CDR1 LGHDT, CDR2 YNNKEL (reference sequence). DNA of the CDR3: TGTGCCAGCAGCCAAGCGGCAGAAAATGGCTACACCTTC. Protein product: CASSQAAENGYTF.

The gene calls are TRBV2 and TRBJ2-1; 7 nucleotides agree with TRBD1. The germline gives CDR1 SNHLY, CDR2 FYNNEI. The CDR3 loop spans 16 amino acids. V was clipped by 7 bases and J by 2 bases; unmatched bases: 11. CDR3 amino acids: CASKWTGIIPYNEQFF. CDR3 bases: TGTGCCAGCAAATGGACAGGAATAATCCCCTACAATGAGCAGTTCTTC.

The chain links TRBV20-1 to TRBJ2-7; 9 bases align to TRBD1. The germline gives CDR1 DFQATT, CDR2 SNEGSKA (reference sequence). V lost 7 bases, J lost 6 bases, and 4 bases stayed unmatched. The CDR3 covers 11 residues. The CDR3 loop is CSVWTGVEQYF. The DNA for the CDR3 is TGCAGTGTTTGGACAGGGGTCGAGCAGTACTTC.

The V and J genes are TRBV27 and TRBJ2-4, with D unclear. Germline CDR1 is MNHEY and CDR2 is SMNVEV (reference sequence). The V gene lost 2 bases and the J gene lost 0 bases, with 14 bases spanning the gap. The CDR3 is 17 residues long. The CDR3, as DNA: TGTGCCAGCAGTTTAAGGTGGCCACCCTCAGCCAAAAACATTCAGTACTTC. Translated, it gives CASSLRWPPSAKNIQYF.

This clonotype showed up many times. This sequence joins TRBV6-6 and TRBJ2-3, with a weak D call TRBD2 (5 bases). The CDR3 runs to 14 residues. In germline, CDR1 is MNHNY, CDR2 SVGAGI (reference sequence). Trimming took off 7 bases at V and 1 base at J, with 12 bases between the two ends. CDR3 residues: CASNTGSRTDTQYF. The CDR3 region has the DNA TGTGCCAGCAATACGGGGAGTCGCACAGATACGCAGTATTTT.

This chain's CDR3 is CSVEGGQNYGYTF. CDR3 in DNA: TGCAGCGTTGAGGGGGGACAGAACTATGGCTACACCTTC. The chain recombines TRBV29-1 with TRBJ1-2; 7 bases fit TRBD1. The CDR3 sequence is 13 residues long. Germline V gene data show CDR1 as SQVTM and CDR2 as ANQGSEA. Trimming removed 3 bases from V and 2 bases from J; junction bases left unmatched: 3.